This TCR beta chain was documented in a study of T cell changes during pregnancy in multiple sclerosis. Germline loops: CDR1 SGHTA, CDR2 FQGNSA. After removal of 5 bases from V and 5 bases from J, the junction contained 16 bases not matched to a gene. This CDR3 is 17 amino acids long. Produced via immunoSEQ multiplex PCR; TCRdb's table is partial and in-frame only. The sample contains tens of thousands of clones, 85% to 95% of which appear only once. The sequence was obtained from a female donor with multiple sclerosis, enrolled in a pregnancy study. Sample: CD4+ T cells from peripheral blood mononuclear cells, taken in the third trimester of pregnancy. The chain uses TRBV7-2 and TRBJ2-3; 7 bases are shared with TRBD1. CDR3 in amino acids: CASSQRQIQGWEDTQYF. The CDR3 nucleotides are TGTGCCAGCAGCCAACGACAAATACAGGGGTGGGAAGATACGCAGTATTTT.